This TCR beta chain was recorded in a study of graft-versus-host responses after intestinal transplantation. Clones were read by immunoSEQ multiplex PCR, and TCRdb kept only the in-frame ones, dropping some. This sample carries tens of thousands of clones, about 94% of them seen once, and the ten largest clones take about 0.41%. With regard to this clone: What it binds is not known.

This TCR derives from a human donor who was the organ donor for an intestinal transplant. Source: unstimulated CD4+ T cells sorted from spleen or lymph node cells, taken before transplant.

The CDR3 DNA sequence: TGTGCCAGCAGCCCCTCCGGGACAGATAATGAAAAACTGTTTTTT. This gives the protein CASSPSGTDNEKLFF. V and J are TRBV27 and TRBJ1-4; 7 bases line up with TRBD1. The CDR3 consists of 15 residues. Germline V gene lookup returns CDR1 MNHEY and CDR2 SMNVEV (reference sequence). Unmatched junction bases numbered 8, after V lost 6 bases and J lost 4 bases.